Listed below are T cell receptor beta chains from one sample, sequenced in a study of cytomegalovirus exposure and HLA in healthy donors. Assay used: immunoSEQ multiplex PCR; TCRdb lists only in-frame clones, some missing. The repertoire holds over 150,000 clones, with more than 75% as singletons. Sequenced: PBMCs. These receptors were obtained from a man younger than 40 in good health and CMV-seropositive. CDR3s include the opening cysteine and the closing phenylalanine or tryptophan. The D gene is left open where the match is weak. Not all rows give a size; the values are once, few, many and, for expanded clones, a class.

D	length	V	size	J	DNA	CDR3
TRBD1	16	TRBV4-1	NA	TRBJ1-3	TGCGCCAGCAGCCACGCGGGACAGACGGGGGGAAACACCATATATTTT	CASSHAGQTGGNTIYF
NA	21	TRBV21-1	NA	TRBJ2-7	TGTGCCAGCAGCAAAAGGACTAGCGGGAGGGCTATACCGCGAGAGACCTACGAGCAGTACTTC	CASSKRTSGRAIPRETYEQYF
NA	15	TRBV7-2	NA	TRBJ2-3	TGTGCCAGCAGCTTAGTCCCCGCTAGCTCAGATACGCAGTATTTT	CASSLVPASSDTQYF
TRBD2	16	TRBV10-3	NA	TRBJ2-3	TGTGCCATCAGTGATGGACTAGCGGGATACACAGATACGCAGTATTTT	CAISDGLAGYTDTQYF
NA	17	TRBV4-2	few	TRBJ2-3	TGTGCCAGCAGCCAAGAAGGCGGGACGGAGAGCACAGATACGCAGTATTTT	CASSQEGGTESTDTQYF
NA	15	TRBV6-1	NA	TRBJ1-3	TGTGCCAGCTCCGAGATGACAGGACCTGGAAACACCATATATTTT	CASSEMTGPGNTIYF
TRBD2	16	TRBV5-1	NA	TRBJ2-2	TGCGCCAGCAGCTTGGCCGCGGGAGGCGACACCGGGGAGCTGTTTTTT	CASSLAAGGDTGELFF
NA	14	TRBV6-1	NA	TRBJ2-1	TGTGCCAGCAGTCCCCGGGACAACTACAATGAGCAGTTCTTC	CASSPRDNYNEQFF
NA	15	TRBV9	NA	TRBJ2-1	TGTGCCAGCAGCGTAGATGGTAGATCCTACAATGAGCAGTTCTTC	CASSVDGRSYNEQFF
TRBD2	15	TRBV7-9	few	TRBJ2-1	TGTGCCAGCAGCTTAGTGGCGGGAGCCTACAATGAGCAGTTCTTC	CASSLVAGAYNEQFF
NA	15	TRBV19	NA	TRBJ2-6	TGTGCCAGTAGTCGCCGGGTCACTGGGGCCAACGTCCTGACTTTC	CASSRRVTGANVLTF
TRBD2	14	TRBV7-2	few	TRBJ2-7	TGTGCCAGCAGCTTAGGTGGGAGGGCCAACGAGCAGTACTTC	CASSLGGRANEQYF
TRBD1	15	TRBV5-6	NA	TRBJ1-2	TGTGCCAGCAGCGTGGGACAGGAGCTTAACTATGGCTACACCTTC	CASSVGQELNYGYTF
NA	18	TRBV27	NA	TRBJ2-7	TGTGCCAGCAGTTTATCCCGCCCGACCGGGACTTTCTCCTACGAGCAGTACTTC	CASSLSRPTGTFSYEQYF
TRBD1	13	TRBV29-1	NA	TRBJ1-2	TGCAGCGTGGGACAGGGAGCGGGGCCTGGCTACACCTTC	CSVGQGAGPGYTF
NA	16	TRBV7-2	NA	TRBJ1-1	TGTGCCAGCAGCTTCCCCGATTTAGAGGTCAACACTGAAGCTTTCTTT	CASSFPDLEVNTEAFF
TRBD1	15	TRBV7-2	NA	TRBJ1-5	TGTGCCAGCAGCTTAGGACAGGGGAACAATCAGCCCCAGCATTTT	CASSLGQGNNQPQHF
TRBD2	16	TRBV9	NA	TRBJ2-1	TGTGCCAGCAGCCCCCTCGGTTTTAGCGGGAACAATGAGCAGTTCTTC	CASSPLGFSGNNEQFF
NA	14	TRBV18	NA	TRBJ1-1	TGTGCCAGCAGTTCGGGCGGGGAAGTAGAAGAAGCTTTCTTT	CASSSGGEVEEAFF
TRBD2	18	TRBV27	NA	TRBJ2-4	TGTGCCAGCAGTTCGCTAACCACTAGCGGTGTAGCCAAAAACATTCAGTACTTC	CASSSLTTSGVAKNIQYF
TRBD1	13	TRBV30	NA	TRBJ1-5	TGTGCCTGGAGTGTAGGGGGCCATCAGCCCCAGCATTTT	CAWSVGGHQPQHF
NA	16	TRBV9	NA	TRBJ2-7	TGTGCCAGCAGCGATAGCCTGGACGGGGAGCTGTACGAGCAGTACTTC	CASSDSLDGELYEQYF